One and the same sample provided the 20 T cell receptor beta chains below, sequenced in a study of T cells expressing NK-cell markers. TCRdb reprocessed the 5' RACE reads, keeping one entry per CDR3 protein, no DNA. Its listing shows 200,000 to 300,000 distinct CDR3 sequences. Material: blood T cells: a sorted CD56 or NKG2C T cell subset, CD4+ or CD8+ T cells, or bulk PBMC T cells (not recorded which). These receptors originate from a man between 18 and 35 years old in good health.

The CDR3 loop reads CASSTTGGGNQPQHF. The chain links TRBV19 to TRBJ1-5; without DNA, the TCRdb call of TRBD1 cannot be checked. In germline, CDR1 is LNHDA, CDR2 SQIVND (reference sequence). The CDR3 covers 15 residues.

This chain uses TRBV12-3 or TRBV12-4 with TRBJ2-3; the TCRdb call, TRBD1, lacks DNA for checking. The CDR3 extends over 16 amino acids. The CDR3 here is CASSLGVRGAADTQYF.

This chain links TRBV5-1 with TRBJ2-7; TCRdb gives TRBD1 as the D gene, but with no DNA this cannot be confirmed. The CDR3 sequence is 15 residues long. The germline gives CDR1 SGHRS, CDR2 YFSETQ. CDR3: CASSLARGRLYEQYF. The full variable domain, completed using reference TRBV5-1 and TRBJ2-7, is KAGVTQTPRYLIKTRGQQVTLSCSPISGHRSVSWYQQTPGQGLQFLFEYFSETQRNKGNFPGRFSGRQFSNSRSEMNVSTLELGDSALYLCASSLARGRLYEQYFGPGTRLTVT.

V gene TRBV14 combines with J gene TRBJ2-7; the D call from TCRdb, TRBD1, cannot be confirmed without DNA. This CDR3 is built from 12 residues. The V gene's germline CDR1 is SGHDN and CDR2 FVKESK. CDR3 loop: CASSDRVSEQYF.

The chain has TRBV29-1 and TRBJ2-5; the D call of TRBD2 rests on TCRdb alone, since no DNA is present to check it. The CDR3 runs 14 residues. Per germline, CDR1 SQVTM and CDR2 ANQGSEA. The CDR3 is CSVAAVAGKETQYF.

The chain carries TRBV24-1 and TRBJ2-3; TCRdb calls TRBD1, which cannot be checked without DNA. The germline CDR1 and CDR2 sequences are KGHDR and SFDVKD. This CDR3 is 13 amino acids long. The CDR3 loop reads CATGDGGTDTQYF.

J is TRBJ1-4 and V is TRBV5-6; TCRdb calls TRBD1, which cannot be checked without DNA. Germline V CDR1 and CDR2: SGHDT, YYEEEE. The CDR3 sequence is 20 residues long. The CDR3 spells CASSTTKFGTVLRTNEKLFF. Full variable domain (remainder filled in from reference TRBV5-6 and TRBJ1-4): DAGVTQSPTHLIKTRGQQVTLRCSPKSGHDTVSWYQQALGQGPQFIFQYYEEEERQRGNFPDRFSGHQFPNYSSELNVNALLLGDSALYLCASSTTKFGTVLRTNEKLFFGSGTQLSVL.

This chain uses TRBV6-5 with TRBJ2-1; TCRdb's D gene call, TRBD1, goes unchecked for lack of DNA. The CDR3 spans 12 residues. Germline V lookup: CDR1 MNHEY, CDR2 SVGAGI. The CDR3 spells CASTAGGNEQFF.

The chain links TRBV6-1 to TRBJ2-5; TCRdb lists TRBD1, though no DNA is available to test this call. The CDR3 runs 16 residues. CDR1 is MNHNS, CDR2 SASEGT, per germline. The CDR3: CASWGPTDRGQETQYF.

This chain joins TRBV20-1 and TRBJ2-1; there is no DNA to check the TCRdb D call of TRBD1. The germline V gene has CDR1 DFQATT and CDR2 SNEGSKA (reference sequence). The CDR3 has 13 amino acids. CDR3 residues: CSAGQVLPNEQFF.

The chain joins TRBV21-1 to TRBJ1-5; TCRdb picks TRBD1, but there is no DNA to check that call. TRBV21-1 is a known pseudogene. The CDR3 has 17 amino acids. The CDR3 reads CASSIGQGGPGGQPQHF.

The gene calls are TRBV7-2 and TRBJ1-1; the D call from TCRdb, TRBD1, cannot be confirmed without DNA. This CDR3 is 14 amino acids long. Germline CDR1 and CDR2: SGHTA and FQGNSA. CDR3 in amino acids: CASSPGGGIAEAFF.

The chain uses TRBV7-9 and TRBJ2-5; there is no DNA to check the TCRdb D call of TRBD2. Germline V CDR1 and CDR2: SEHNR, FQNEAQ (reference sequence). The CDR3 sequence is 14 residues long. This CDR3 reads CASRDGLAEETQYF.

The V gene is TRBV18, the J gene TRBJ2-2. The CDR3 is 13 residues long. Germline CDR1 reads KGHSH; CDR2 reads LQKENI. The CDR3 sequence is CASSPPVVQELFF.

CDR3 sequence reads: CASSLAQAAGELFF. This chain joins TRBV7-9 and TRBJ2-2. The CDR3 length is 14 residues. The germline CDR1 and CDR2 sequences are SEHNR and FQNEAQ (reference sequence).

This CDR3 reads CSVEFGQGIDEQYF. The V call is TRBV29-1, the J call TRBJ2-7; TCRdb's D call, TRBD1, is unchecked because there is no DNA. This CDR3 is built from 14 residues. Germline-derived CDR1 and CDR2 are SQVTM and ANQGSEA.

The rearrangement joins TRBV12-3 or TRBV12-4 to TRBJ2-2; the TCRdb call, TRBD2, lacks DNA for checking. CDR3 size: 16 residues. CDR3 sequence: CASSLWSSGSTGELFF.

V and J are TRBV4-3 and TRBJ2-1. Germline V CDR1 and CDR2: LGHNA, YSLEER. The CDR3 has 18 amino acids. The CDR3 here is CASSQGLGRSTPYNEQFF.

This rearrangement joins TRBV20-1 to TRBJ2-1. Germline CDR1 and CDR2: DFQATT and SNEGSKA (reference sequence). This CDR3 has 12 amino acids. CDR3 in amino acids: CSARLKNNEQFF.

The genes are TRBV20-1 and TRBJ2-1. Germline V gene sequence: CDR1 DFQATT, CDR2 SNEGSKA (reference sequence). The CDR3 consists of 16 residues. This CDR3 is CSAESWVGPLNNEQFF.